What follows describes a single T cell receptor (beta chain). Its matching antigen is unknown. The data were obtained in a study of cytomegalovirus exposure and HLA in healthy donors. Use of 60 Vbeta and 13 Jbeta primers characterized the PCR. The repertoire was sequenced with immunoSEQ multiplex PCR; TCRdb's copy has only in-frame clones and lacks some. The sample lists about 140,000 clones, roughly 80% seen once, with about 1.2% in the top ten. Germline V lookup: CDR1 MNHEY, CDR2 SMNVEV (reference sequence). CDR3 length: 13 residues. Study-level findings and limits: A classifier reportedly called cytomegalovirus status with high sensitivity and specificity.

The source of this sequence is a female donor in good health and CMV-seronegative. The chain employs TRBV27 and TRBJ2-5, with D possibly being TRBD1 (5 bases). The J call may be faulty, since TRBJ2-7 better matches the DNA end. Sequencing was done on a sample of PBMCs. The CDR3 here is CASKTPTGYEQYF. CDR3 DNA sequence: TGTGCCAGCAAAACCCCTACAGGCTACGAGCAGTACTTC.